The rows below give T cell receptor beta chains drawn from one sample of a study of OX40 agonist ivuxolimab in advanced cancers. The table came from immunoSEQ multiplex PCR; TCRdb's copy has only in-frame clones and leaves some out. The sample records around 97,000 clones, about 86% being singletons. Here the sequenced sample was CD4+ or CD8+ T cells sorted from blood, taken in a trial of the OX40 agonist ivuxolimab. The receptor set was obtained from an adult with an advanced solid tumor such as melanoma, head and neck, liver or kidney cancer. Each CDR3 is given with its conserved first and last residue. D genes are given only for firm matches. Rows give clone size only sometimes, using once, few, many, or a class for an expanded clone.

J gene: TRBJ1-1; clone size: NA; D gene: TRBD1; V gene: TRBV27; CDR3 DNA: TGTGCCAGCAGTTTACGGAGGGACAGGGTGTACACTGAAGCTTTCTTT; CDR3 protein: CASSLRRDRVYTEAFF
J gene: TRBJ2-3; clone size: NA; D gene: NA; V gene: TRBV2; CDR3 DNA: TGTGCCAGCTTGCCGGGCCGGGCTACGCAGTATTTT; CDR3 protein: CASLPGRATQYF
J gene: TRBJ1-5; clone size: NA; D gene: NA; V gene: TRBV29-1; CDR3 DNA: TGCAGCGTGAGGGACGGGAATCAGCCCCAGCATTTT; CDR3 protein: CSVRDGNQPQHF
J gene: TRBJ1-1; clone size: NA; D gene: TRBD1; V gene: TRBV2; CDR3 DNA: TGTGCCACCCGACAGGGGGTCGGTGAAGCTTTCTTT; CDR3 protein: CATRQGVGEAFF
J gene: TRBJ1-4; clone size: once; D gene: TRBD1; V gene: TRBV7-9; CDR3 DNA: TGTGCCAGCAGCTCAGACCGGGACAGGGGGGAAAAACTGTTTTTT; CDR3 protein: CASSSDRDRGEKLFF
J gene: TRBJ1-1; clone size: NA; D gene: TRBD1; V gene: TRBV5-1; CDR3 DNA: TGCGCCAGCAGCTTCGGGACAGGGGGTGTCACTGAAGCTTTCTTT; CDR3 protein: CASSFGTGGVTEAFF
J gene: TRBJ2-1; clone size: NA; D gene: TRBD1; V gene: TRBV7-9; CDR3 DNA: TGTGCCAGCAGCCTACAGACAGGGCGGAATGAGCAGTTCTTC; CDR3 protein: CASSLQTGRNEQFF
J gene: TRBJ1-1; clone size: NA; D gene: NA; V gene: TRBV11-3; CDR3 DNA: TGTGCCAGCAGCTCTTTCAGGGACGGCAACACTGAAGCTTTCTTT; CDR3 protein: CASSSFRDGNTEAFF
J gene: TRBJ2-5; clone size: NA; D gene: TRBD2; V gene: TRBV7-2; CDR3 DNA: TGTGCCAGCAGCAACTTCGGACTAGACCAAGAGACCCAGTACTTC; CDR3 protein: CASSNFGLDQETQYF
J gene: TRBJ2-4; clone size: NA; D gene: TRBD1; V gene: TRBV11-3; CDR3 DNA: TGTGCCAGCAGCTTAGATCGGCAGGGGGCCTTATTGTTTCAGTACTTC; CDR3 protein: CASSLDRQGALLFQYF
J gene: TRBJ2-7; clone size: NA; D gene: NA; V gene: TRBV11-2; CDR3 DNA: TGTGCCAGCAGCCGTAAAATATATTATAAGGGTACCTACGAGCAGTACTTC; CDR3 protein: CASSRKIYYKGTYEQYF
J gene: TRBJ1-1; clone size: NA; D gene: NA; V gene: TRBV30; CDR3 DNA: TGTGCCTGGAGTCTAGGGGGAAGCACTGAAGCTTTCTTT; CDR3 protein: CAWSLGGSTEAFF
J gene: TRBJ2-7; clone size: NA; D gene: NA; V gene: TRBV27; CDR3 DNA: TGTGCCAGCAGTTTAAGGGACGGCGGTTTCTACGAGCAGTACTTC; CDR3 protein: CASSLRDGGFYEQYF
J gene: TRBJ1-2; clone size: once; D gene: TRBD1; V gene: TRBV19; CDR3 DNA: TGTGCCAGTAGTTCCCCGGACAGGTCCAACTATGGCTACACCTTC; CDR3 protein: CASSSPDRSNYGYTF
J gene: TRBJ2-1; clone size: NA; D gene: TRBD2; V gene: TRBV7-2; CDR3 DNA: TGTGCCAGCAGTCTTAGCGGGGGGATTACGAGCTCCTACAATGAGCAGTTCTTC; CDR3 protein: CASSLSGGITSSYNEQFF
J gene: TRBJ1-2; clone size: few; D gene: NA; V gene: TRBV19; CDR3 DNA: TGTGCCAGTAGTATAGAAACAGGCCGTAGCTATGGCTACACCTTC; CDR3 protein: CASSIETGRSYGYTF
J gene: TRBJ2-3; clone size: NA; D gene: NA; V gene: TRBV2; CDR3 DNA: TGTGCCAGCAGTGCCAGCACAGATACGCAGTATTTT; CDR3 protein: CASSASTDTQYF
J gene: TRBJ2-7; clone size: NA; D gene: TRBD2; V gene: TRBV6-5; CDR3 DNA: TGTGCCAGCAGCAAAACTAGCGGGAGCAACGAGCAGTACTTC; CDR3 protein: CASSKTSGSNEQYF
J gene: TRBJ1-1; clone size: NA; D gene: TRBD1; V gene: TRBV7-6; CDR3 DNA: TGTGCCAGCAGCTTAGAAAGGGGACAGGGGAAAACTTTCTTT; CDR3 protein: CASSLERGQGKTFF
J gene: TRBJ2-4; clone size: NA; D gene: NA; V gene: TRBV4-1; CDR3 DNA: TGCGCCAGCAGCCAAGATGTGCCCGACAGCGCCAAAAACATTCAGTACTTC; CDR3 protein: CASSQDVPDSAKNIQYF
J gene: TRBJ1-4; clone size: NA; D gene: TRBD1; V gene: TRBV27; CDR3 DNA: TGTGCCAGCAGTTTCAGAGTCCCGGGACAGGGAGTTTACGAAAAACTGTTTTTT; CDR3 protein: CASSFRVPGQGVYEKLFF
J gene: TRBJ1-6; clone size: NA; D gene: TRBD1; V gene: TRBV5-1; CDR3 DNA: TGCGCCAGCAGCCTCGGACAGGGAGGTAATTCACCCCTCCACTTT; CDR3 protein: CASSLGQGGNSPLHF
J gene: TRBJ1-1; clone size: NA; D gene: TRBD1; V gene: TRBV19; CDR3 DNA: TGTGCCAGTAGTCCGGCCCGCGACAGGGTTTACACTGAAGCTTTCTTT; CDR3 protein: CASSPARDRVYTEAFF
J gene: TRBJ2-5; clone size: NA; D gene: NA; V gene: TRBV19; CDR3 DNA: TGTGCCAGTAGTATAGTGGCGGGAGACAGGACGCAAGAGACCCAGTACTTC; CDR3 protein: CASSIVAGDRTQETQYF
J gene: TRBJ1-5; clone size: NA; D gene: TRBD1; V gene: TRBV7-9; CDR3 DNA: TGTGCCAGCAGGGGACAGGGAGCAAATCAGCCCCAGCATTTT; CDR3 protein: CASRGQGANQPQHF
J gene: TRBJ2-7; clone size: NA; D gene: NA; V gene: TRBV2; CDR3 DNA: TGTGCCAGCAGTGAAGAGGGCGGACATAACACCTACGAGCAGTACTTC; CDR3 protein: CASSEEGGHNTYEQYF
J gene: TRBJ2-5; clone size: NA; D gene: TRBD2; V gene: TRBV2; CDR3 DNA: TGTGCCAGCAGCGTGCGTGGACTAGCGGGGTCAGAGACCCAGTACTTC; CDR3 protein: CASSVRGLAGSETQYF
J gene: TRBJ2-1; clone size: NA; D gene: TRBD2; V gene: TRBV11-3; CDR3 DNA: TGTGCCAGCAGCCCGACTAGCGGGGGGTCCCTTTACAATGAGCAGTTCTTC; CDR3 protein: CASSPTSGGSLYNEQFF
J gene: TRBJ1-4; clone size: NA; D gene: NA; V gene: TRBV5-1; CDR3 DNA: TGCGCCAGCAGCTCGACCGGGAGCCAGAATGAAAAACTGTTTTTT; CDR3 protein: CASSSTGSQNEKLFF
J gene: TRBJ2-3; clone size: NA; D gene: TRBD2; V gene: TRBV7-2; CDR3 DNA: TGTGCCAGCAGCTTAGGACTAGCGGAGCGACTCGCTCTCACAGATACGCAGTATTTT; CDR3 protein: CASSLGLAERLALTDTQYF
J gene: TRBJ2-1; clone size: NA; D gene: TRBD1; V gene: TRBV4-1; CDR3 DNA: TGCGCCAGCAGCCGACCGGGACAGGGGAGAAATGAGCAGTTCTTC; CDR3 protein: CASSRPGQGRNEQFF
J gene: TRBJ1-1; clone size: NA; D gene: NA; V gene: TRBV7-9; CDR3 DNA: TGTGCCAGCAGCTTCCGATCGGGGGCGGACACTGAAGCTTTCTTT; CDR3 protein: CASSFRSGADTEAFF
J gene: TRBJ2-3; clone size: NA; D gene: TRBD1; V gene: TRBV7-9; CDR3 DNA: TGTGCCAGCAGCACAACCGAGGACAGGCGATCCTCTAGCACAGATACGCAGTATTTT; CDR3 protein: CASSTTEDRRSSSTDTQYF
J gene: TRBJ1-4; clone size: NA; D gene: NA; V gene: TRBV4-1; CDR3 DNA: TGCGCCAGCAGCCCGCTGACAGGTTCCATTGAAAAACTGTTTTTT; CDR3 protein: CASSPLTGSIEKLFF
J gene: TRBJ1-4; clone size: once; D gene: NA; V gene: TRBV7-2; CDR3 DNA: TGTGCCAGCAGCCGTATTGGTGAAAAACTGTTTTTT; CDR3 protein: CASSRIGEKLFF
J gene: TRBJ2-7; clone size: NA; D gene: NA; V gene: TRBV5-6; CDR3 DNA: TGTGCCAGCAGCCGGAGCCACTACGAGCAGTACTTC; CDR3 protein: CASSRSHYEQYF
J gene: TRBJ1-5; clone size: few; D gene: NA; V gene: TRBV30; CDR3 DNA: TGTGCCTGGAGTCAGTCCAGCAATCAGCCCCAGCATTTT; CDR3 protein: CAWSQSSNQPQHF
J gene: TRBJ1-2; clone size: NA; D gene: NA; V gene: TRBV7-3; CDR3 DNA: TGTGCCAGCAGCTTAAAAGGGGACGGCTATGGCTACACCTTC; CDR3 protein: CASSLKGDGYGYTF
J gene: TRBJ1-1; clone size: NA; D gene: NA; V gene: TRBV18; CDR3 DNA: TGTGCCAGCTCACCGACGGCAGGAAACACTGAAGCTTTCTTT; CDR3 protein: CASSPTAGNTEAFF
J gene: TRBJ1-3; clone size: once; D gene: NA; V gene: TRBV6-1; CDR3 DNA: TGTGCCATACACCGGGGAAATGGAAACACCATATATTTT; CDR3 protein: CAIHRGNGNTIYF
J gene: TRBJ1-6; clone size: NA; D gene: NA; V gene: TRBV30; CDR3 DNA: TGTGCCTGGAGTGTACTCCCCTGGGGGTCTAATTCACCCCTCCACTTT; CDR3 protein: CAWSVLPWGSNSPLHF